A single TCR beta chain is shown here with its context. Profiled with immunoSEQ multiplex PCR; TCRdb holds only in-frame clones, not every one. The sample records 2 million to 2.5 million clones, just under 95% being singletons. These data are taken from a study of shared clonotypes between healthy human individuals. The length of the CDR3 is 15 residues. The V segment lost 5 bases and the J segment 10 bases; nucleotides outside the gene matches: 11. Germline CDR1 and CDR2: SGHTA and FQGNSA. This clonotype was obtained from a man aged 18 to 29 in good health. Some clones in this sample may be carry-over from other donors' samples. The chain is built from TRBV7-2 and TRBJ1-4; TRBD1 matches 9 bases. Sample: naive CD4+ T cells from PBMCs. Subset here: CD45RA+ positively selected. The CDR3 region has the DNA TGTGCCAGCAGCGAACAGGGGGCGCAAGGAGGAAAACTGTTTTTT. Translating gives CASSEQGAQGGKLFF. The entire variable domain, with the rest obtained from reference TRBV7-2 and TRBJ1-4, is as follows: GAGVSQSPSNKVTEKGKDVELRCDPISGHTALYWYRQSLGQGLEFLIYFQGNSAPDKSGLPSDRFSAERTGGSVSTLTIQRTQQEDSAVYLCASSEQGAQGGKLFFGSGTQLSVL.